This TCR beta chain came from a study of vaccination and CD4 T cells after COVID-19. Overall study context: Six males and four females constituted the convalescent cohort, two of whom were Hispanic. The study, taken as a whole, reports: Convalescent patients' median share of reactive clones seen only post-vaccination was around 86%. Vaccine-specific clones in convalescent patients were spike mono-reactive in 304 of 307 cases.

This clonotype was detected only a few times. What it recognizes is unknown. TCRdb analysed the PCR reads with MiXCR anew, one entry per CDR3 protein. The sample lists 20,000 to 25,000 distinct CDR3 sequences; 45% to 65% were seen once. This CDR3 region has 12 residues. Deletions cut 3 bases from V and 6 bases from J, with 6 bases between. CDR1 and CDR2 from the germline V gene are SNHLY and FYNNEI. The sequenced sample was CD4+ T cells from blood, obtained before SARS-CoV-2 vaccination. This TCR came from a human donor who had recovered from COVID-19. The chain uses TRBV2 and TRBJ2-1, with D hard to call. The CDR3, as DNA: TGTGCCAGCAGTGAGGGTGTCAATGAGCAGTTCTTC. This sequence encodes CASSEGVNEQFF.